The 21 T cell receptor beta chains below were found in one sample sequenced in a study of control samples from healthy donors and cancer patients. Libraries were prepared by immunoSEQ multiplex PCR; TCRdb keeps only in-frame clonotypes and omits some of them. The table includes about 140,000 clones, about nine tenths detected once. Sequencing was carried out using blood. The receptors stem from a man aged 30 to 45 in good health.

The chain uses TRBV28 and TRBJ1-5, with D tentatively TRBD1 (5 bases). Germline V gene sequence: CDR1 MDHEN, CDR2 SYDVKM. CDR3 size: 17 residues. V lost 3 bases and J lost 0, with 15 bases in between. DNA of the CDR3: TGTGCCAGCAGTTTCGCTAAACAGGACCGTAGCAATCAGCCCCAGCATTTT. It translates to CASSFAKQDRSNQPQHF.

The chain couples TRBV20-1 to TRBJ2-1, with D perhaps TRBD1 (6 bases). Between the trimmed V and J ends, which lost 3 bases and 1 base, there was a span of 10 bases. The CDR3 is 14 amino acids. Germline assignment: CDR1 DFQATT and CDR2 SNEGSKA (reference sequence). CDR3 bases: TGCAGTGCTAGTGGGGACATTTCCTACAATGAGCAGTTCTTC. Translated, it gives CSASGDISYNEQFF.

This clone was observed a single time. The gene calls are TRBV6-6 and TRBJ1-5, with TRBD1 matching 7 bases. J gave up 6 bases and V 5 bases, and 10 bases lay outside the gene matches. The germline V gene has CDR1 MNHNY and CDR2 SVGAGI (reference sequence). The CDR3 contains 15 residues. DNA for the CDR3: TGTGCCAGCAGTAGTACACAGGGGTTTGGTCAGCCCCAGCATTTT. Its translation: CASSSTQGFGQPQHF.

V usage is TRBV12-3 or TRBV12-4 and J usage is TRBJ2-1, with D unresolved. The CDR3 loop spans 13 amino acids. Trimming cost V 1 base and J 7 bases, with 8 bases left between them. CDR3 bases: TGTGCCAGCAGTTTAGGGGGAATTAATGAGCAGTTCTTC. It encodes CASSLGGINEQFF.

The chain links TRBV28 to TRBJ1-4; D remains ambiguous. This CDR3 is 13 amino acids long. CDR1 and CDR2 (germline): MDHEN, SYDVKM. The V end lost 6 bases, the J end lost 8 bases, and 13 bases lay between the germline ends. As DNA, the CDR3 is TGTGCCAGCAGGACCTCGGGGTTGGAAAAACTGTTTTTT. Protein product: CASRTSGLEKLFF.

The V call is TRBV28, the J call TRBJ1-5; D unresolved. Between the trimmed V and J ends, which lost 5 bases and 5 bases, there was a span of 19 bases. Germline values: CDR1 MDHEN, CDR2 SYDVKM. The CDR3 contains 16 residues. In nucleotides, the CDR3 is TGTGCCAGCAGTATGATCGTCGGGAACGGATATCAGCCCCAGCATTTT. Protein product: CASSMIVGNGYQPQHF.

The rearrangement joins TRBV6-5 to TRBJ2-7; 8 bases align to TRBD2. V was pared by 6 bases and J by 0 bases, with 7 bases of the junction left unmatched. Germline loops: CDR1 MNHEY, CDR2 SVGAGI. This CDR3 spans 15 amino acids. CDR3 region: CASSRLALSSYEQYF. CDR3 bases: TGTGCCAGCAGCCGACTAGCGCTGAGCTCCTACGAGCAGTACTTC.

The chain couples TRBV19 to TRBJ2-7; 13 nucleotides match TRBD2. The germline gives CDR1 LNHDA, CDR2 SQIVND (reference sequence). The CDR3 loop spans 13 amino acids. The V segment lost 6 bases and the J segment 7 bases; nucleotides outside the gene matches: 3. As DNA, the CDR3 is TGTGCCAGTAGCCCGGGACTAGCGGGAGAGCAGTACTTC. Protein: CASSPGLAGEQYF.

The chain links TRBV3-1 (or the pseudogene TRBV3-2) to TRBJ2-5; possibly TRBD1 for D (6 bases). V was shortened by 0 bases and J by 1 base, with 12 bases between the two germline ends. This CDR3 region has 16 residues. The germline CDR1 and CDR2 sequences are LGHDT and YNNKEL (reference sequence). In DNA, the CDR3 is TGTGCCAGCAGCCAAGAGACAGGACGGAGCCAAGAGACCCAGTACTTC. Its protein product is CASSQETGRSQETQYF.

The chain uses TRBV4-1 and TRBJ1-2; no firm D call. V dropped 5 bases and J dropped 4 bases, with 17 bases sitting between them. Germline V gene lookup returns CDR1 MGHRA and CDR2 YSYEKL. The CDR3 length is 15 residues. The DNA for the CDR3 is TGCGCCAGCAGCTCCGGGAGGGCCTCTAGCTATGGCTACACCTTC. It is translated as CASSSGRASSYGYTF.

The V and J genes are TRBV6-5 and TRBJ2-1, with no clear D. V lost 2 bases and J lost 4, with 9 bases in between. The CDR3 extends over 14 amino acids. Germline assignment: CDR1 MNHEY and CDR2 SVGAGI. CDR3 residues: CASSYRVEYNEQFF. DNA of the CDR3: TGTGCCAGCAGTTACAGGGTAGAGTACAATGAGCAGTTCTTC.

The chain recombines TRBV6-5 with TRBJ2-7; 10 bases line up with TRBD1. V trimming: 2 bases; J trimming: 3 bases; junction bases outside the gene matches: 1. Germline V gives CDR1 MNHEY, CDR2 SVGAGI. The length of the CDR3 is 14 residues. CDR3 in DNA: TGTGCCAGCAGTTACCGGACAGGGGGCTACGAGCAGTACTTC. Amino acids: CASSYRTGGYEQYF.

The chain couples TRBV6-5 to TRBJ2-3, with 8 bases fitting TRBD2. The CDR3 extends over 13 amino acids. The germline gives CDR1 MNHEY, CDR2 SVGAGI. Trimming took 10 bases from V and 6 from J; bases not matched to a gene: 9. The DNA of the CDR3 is TGTGCCACCGCACCAGCGGGAGCGGATACGCAGTATTTT. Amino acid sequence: CATAPAGADTQYF.

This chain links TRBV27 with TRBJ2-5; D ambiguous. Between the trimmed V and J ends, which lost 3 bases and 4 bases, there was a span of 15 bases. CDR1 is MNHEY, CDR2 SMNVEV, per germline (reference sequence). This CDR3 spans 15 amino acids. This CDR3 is CASSFNPVWGETQYF. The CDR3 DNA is TGTGCCAGCAGTTTTAATCCAGTATGGGGAGAGACCCAGTACTTC.

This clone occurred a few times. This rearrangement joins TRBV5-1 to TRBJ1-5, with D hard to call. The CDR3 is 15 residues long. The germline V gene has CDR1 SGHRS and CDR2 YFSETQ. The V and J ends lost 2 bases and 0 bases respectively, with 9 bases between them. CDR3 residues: CASSLSWDSNQPQHF. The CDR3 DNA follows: TGCGCCAGCAGCTTAAGCTGGGATAGCAATCAGCCCCAGCATTTT.

The CDR3 spells CASSDSSSSYNEQFF. Written as DNA, the CDR3 is TGTGCCAGCAGTGACTCATCGAGCTCCTACAATGAGCAGTTCTTC. The chain combines TRBV6-4 with TRBJ2-1; no definite D call. The germline CDR1 and CDR2 sequences are MRHNA and SNTAGT. The CDR3 runs 15 residues. Trimming took 0 bases from V and 0 from J, leaving 6 bases between them.

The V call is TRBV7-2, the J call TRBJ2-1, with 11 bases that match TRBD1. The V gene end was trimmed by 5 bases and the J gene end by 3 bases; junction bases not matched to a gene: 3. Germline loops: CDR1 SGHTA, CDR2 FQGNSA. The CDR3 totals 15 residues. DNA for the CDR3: TGTGCCAGCAGCAGGGGACAGGGGGACTACAATGAGCAGTTCTTC. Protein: CASSRGQGDYNEQFF.

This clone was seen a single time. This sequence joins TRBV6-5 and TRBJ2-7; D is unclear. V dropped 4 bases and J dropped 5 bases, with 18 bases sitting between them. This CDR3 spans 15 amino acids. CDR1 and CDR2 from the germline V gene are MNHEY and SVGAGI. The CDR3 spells CASSSSSRWENEQYF. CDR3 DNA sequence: TGTGCCAGCAGTTCGAGTAGCCGATGGGAAAACGAGCAGTACTTC.

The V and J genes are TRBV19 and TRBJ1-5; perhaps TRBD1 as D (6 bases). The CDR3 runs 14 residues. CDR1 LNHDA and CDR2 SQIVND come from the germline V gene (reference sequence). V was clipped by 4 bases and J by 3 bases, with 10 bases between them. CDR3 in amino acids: CASSTTGFNQPQHF. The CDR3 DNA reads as TGTGCCAGTAGTACGACAGGTTTCAATCAGCCCCAGCATTTT.

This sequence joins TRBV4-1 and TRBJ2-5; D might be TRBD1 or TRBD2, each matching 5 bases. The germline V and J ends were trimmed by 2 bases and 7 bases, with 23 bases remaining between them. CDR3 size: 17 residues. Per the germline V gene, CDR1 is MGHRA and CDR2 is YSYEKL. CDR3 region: CASSQIGDGPAVGTQYF. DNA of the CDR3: TGCGCCAGCAGCCAAATAGGGGACGGACCGGCGGTGGGGACCCAGTACTTC.

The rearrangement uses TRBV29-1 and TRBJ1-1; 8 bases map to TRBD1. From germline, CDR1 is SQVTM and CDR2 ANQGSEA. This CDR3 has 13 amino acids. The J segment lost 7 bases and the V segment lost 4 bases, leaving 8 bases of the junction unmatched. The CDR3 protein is CSVVGQGASEAFF. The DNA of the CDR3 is TGCAGCGTTGTAGGGCAGGGGGCCAGTGAAGCTTTCTTT.